The 13 T cell receptor beta chains presented below share a single source sample, sequenced in a study of T cell changes during pregnancy in multiple sclerosis. Libraries were prepared by immunoSEQ multiplex PCR; TCRdb keeps only in-frame clonotypes and omits some of them. The table lists about 40,000 clones, around 90% of them singletons. Source: CD4+ T cells from peripheral blood mononuclear cells, taken in the third trimester of pregnancy. All receptors come from a female donor with multiple sclerosis, enrolled in a pregnancy study.

The V and J genes are TRBV9 and TRBJ2-6; 7 bases agree with TRBD2. The length of the CDR3 is 18 residues. The junction had 11 bases not matched to a gene; V was cut back by 5 bases and J by 0 bases. Germline CDR1 and CDR2: SGDLS and YYNGEE. This chain's CDR3 is CASSLPRAGDSGANVLTF. DNA of the CDR3: TGTGCCAGCAGTCTTCCTAGGGCGGGGGACTCTGGGGCCAACGTCCTGACTTTC.

In DNA, the CDR3 is TGTGCCAGCAGCTACCTCGGTGAAAAACTGTTTTTT. This translates into CASSYLGEKLFF. V is TRBV6-6 and J is TRBJ1-4; D not resolved. Trimming shortened V by 6 bases and J by 7 bases, and 9 bases separated the two germline ends. The V gene's germline CDR1 is MNHNY and CDR2 SVGAGI (reference sequence). CDR3 length: 12 residues.

V and J are TRBV7-2 and TRBJ2-7, with 8 bases identical to TRBD1. The CDR3 sequence is 15 residues long. V shed 1 base and J 3 bases; nucleotides not matched to a gene: 5. Germline values: CDR1 SGHTA, CDR2 FQGNSA. The CDR3 loop reads CASSLEWDRFYEQYF. The DNA of the CDR3 is TGTGCCAGCAGCTTAGAGTGGGACAGGTTCTACGAGCAGTACTTC.

The V call is TRBV28, the J call TRBJ2-7, with 10 bases identical to TRBD1. In germline, CDR1 is MDHEN, CDR2 SYDVKM. The J segment lost 5 bases and the V segment lost 8 bases, leaving 18 bases of the junction unmatched. The CDR3 is made up of 17 amino acids. CDR3 sequence reads: CASVDRRRQGARNEQYF. DNA of the CDR3: TGTGCCAGCGTGGACCGCCGGAGACAGGGGGCCAGGAACGAGCAGTACTTC.

This clone has only one observation. The chain links TRBV28 to TRBJ2-5; 8 positions match TRBD2. The germline CDR1 and CDR2 sequences are MDHEN and SYDVKM. The V gene end was trimmed by 5 bases and the J gene end by 5 bases; junction bases not matched to a gene: 7. This CDR3 contains 14 residues. In DNA, the CDR3 is TGTGCCAGCAGTCCGGGGGGGGGTCTGGAGACCCAGTACTTC. It yields the protein CASSPGGGLETQYF.

The genes are TRBV5-1 and TRBJ1-2, with 8 bases lining up with TRBD1. The CDR3 is 13 amino acids. Germline V gene data show CDR1 as SGHRS and CDR2 as YFSETQ. V shed 4 bases, J shed 5 bases, and the junction held 4 bases outside the gene matches. The CDR3 bases are TGCGCCAGCAGCCCGGACAGGGAGTATGGCTACACCTTC. Encoded protein: CASSPDREYGYTF.

The V call is TRBV5-1, the J call TRBJ2-7; perhaps TRBD2 as D (9 bases). Germline V gene sequence: CDR1 SGHRS, CDR2 YFSETQ. V dropped 4 bases and J dropped 2 bases, with 34 bases sitting between them. The CDR3 consists of 21 residues. The CDR3 nucleotides read TGCGCCAGCAGCATGCCCAGGGGGCCCCGGCGGGAGGGCCATTTAACCTACGAGCAGTACTTC. Translation gives CASSMPRGPRREGHLTYEQYF.

The rearrangement uses TRBV5-1 and TRBJ2-7; TRBD2 agrees at 7 bases. Looked up from germline, CDR1 is SGHRS and CDR2 is YFSETQ. The CDR3 length is 16 residues. J gave up 5 bases and V 3 bases, and 14 bases lay outside the gene matches. In DNA, the CDR3 is TGCGCCAGCAGCTCGAGGGTGGAGAGCGGGACTCACGAGCAGTACTTC. Translated, it gives CASSSRVESGTHEQYF.

This clone was detected once. DNA for the CDR3: TGTGCCAGCAGCGTAGATTTTGGTGGACTAGCGGGAGGGTTCCATGAGCAGTTCTTC. It specifies CASSVDFGGLAGGFHEQFF. The rearrangement uses TRBV9 and TRBJ2-1; 15 nucleotides match TRBD2. V lost 0 bases, J lost 8 bases, and 12 bases stayed unmatched. Germline values: CDR1 SGDLS, CDR2 YYNGEE. CDR3 length: 19 amino acids. Looking up the rest from reference TRBV9 and TRBJ2-1 gives the full variable domain: DSGVTQTPKHLITATGQRVTLRCSPRSGDLSVYWYQQSLDQGLQFLIQYYNGEERAKGNILERFSAQQFPDLHSELNLSSLELGDSALYFCASSVDFGGLAGGFHEQFFGPGTRLTVL.

The chain carries TRBV6-5 and TRBJ1-6, with 7 bases identical to TRBD1. Unmatched junction bases numbered 7, after V lost 5 bases and J lost 9 bases. The CDR3 sequence is 14 residues long. Germline V gives CDR1 MNHEY, CDR2 SVGAGI. The CDR3 DNA reads as TGTGCCAGCAGTAGAACAGGGGTAGTTTCACCCCTCCACTTT. Translated, it gives CASSRTGVVSPLHF.

The V and J genes are TRBV19 and TRBJ2-1; 11 positions match TRBD2. V was clipped by 8 bases and J by 6 bases; unmatched bases: 0. Per the germline V gene, CDR1 is LNHDA and CDR2 is SQIVND (reference sequence). The CDR3 extends over 12 amino acids. The DNA of the CDR3 is TGTGCCAGTGGGACTAGCGGCAATGAGCAGTTCTTC. This codes for CASGTSGNEQFF. The variable domain in full, with the rest retrieved from reference TRBV19 and TRBJ2-1, is DGGITQSPKYLFRKEGQNVTLSCEQNLNHDAMYWYRQDPGQGLRLIYYSQIVNDFQKGDIAEGYSVSREKKESFPLTVTSAQKNPTAFYLCASGTSGNEQFFGPGTRLTVL.

The rearrangement joins TRBV2 to TRBJ2-5; 7 nucleotides align to TRBD2. Germline V gives CDR1 SNHLY, CDR2 FYNNEI. This CDR3 contains 16 residues. The J segment lost 6 bases and the V segment lost 6 bases, leaving 16 bases of the junction unmatched. The CDR3 nucleotides are TGTGCCAGCAGGAGGGAGGGACTCACGAACGGGAAGACCCAGTACTTC. Amino acids: CASRREGLTNGKTQYF.

The chain employs TRBV9 and TRBJ2-4, with D perhaps TRBD2 (5 bases). V lost 4 bases, J lost 4 bases, and 15 bases lay in between. From germline, CDR1 is SGDLS and CDR2 YYNGEE. The CDR3 has 15 amino acids. The CDR3 region has the DNA TGTGCCAGCAGCCTGGGGAGTGGGTCTAAAAACATTCAGTACTTC. This gives the protein CASSLGSGSKNIQYF.